This T cell receptor (beta chain) derives from a study of STAT3 mutations in large granular lymphocyte leukemia. Study observations and caveats: Every T-cell large granular lymphocyte leukemia patient had at least one immunodominant TCR beta clonotype.

Germline V gives CDR1 SQVTM, CDR2 ANQGSEA. V was shortened by 4 bases and J by 0 bases, with 10 bases between the two germline ends. This CDR3 spans 13 amino acids. The data were produced by immunoSEQ multiplex PCR, yet TCRdb's version contains in-frame clones alone and is incomplete. The data hold 16,000 or so clones, with just under 85% observed a single time. Concerning this clone itself: Its specificity is not known.

This TCR was recovered from a man aged 50 or older with T-cell large granular lymphocyte leukemia. Some clones in this sample may be carry-over from other donors' samples. The sample was peripheral blood mononuclear cells. The rearrangement uses TRBV29-1 and TRBJ2-7; D ambiguous. The CDR3 DNA sequence: TGCAGCGTTGGAACGACTGGCTCCTACGAGCAGTACTTC. It yields the protein CSVGTTGSYEQYF.